This is a list of T cell receptor beta chains from one sample in a study of shared clonotypes between healthy human individuals. Profiling relied on immunoSEQ multiplex PCR, and the TCRdb table lists in-frame clones only, not all of them. The table shows around 640,000 clones, with roughly 95% occurring only once. Sequencing used naive CD8+ T cells sorted from blood. These receptors were obtained from a woman aged 25 to 45 in good health. The conserved cysteine and the conserved F or W are not part of the CDR3 here.

>11|TRBV27|TRBJ2-5
ASSFGGGEAQY
>14|TRBV2|TRBJ1-5
ASSEGTGDGNQPQH
>13|TRBV5-6|TRBJ2-7
ASSPMGSGNYEQY
>13|TRBV15|TRBJ2-7
ATSTGTGGSYEQY
>15|TRBV4-1|TRBJ2-1
ASSQPPQRVAGVEQF
>12|TRBV27|TRBJ1-2
ASSLGSAYYGYT
>13|TRBV28|TRBJ2-7
ASSIQGLPTYEQY
>13|TRBV19|TRBJ2-1
ASSMADSSYNEQF
>15|TRBV7-9|TRBJ2-3
ASSSPMSGISTDTQY
>11|TRBV12-5|TRBJ2-7
ASAEDLAYEQY
>11|TRBV5-1|TRBJ2-7
ASSLATGIEQY